Shown below are 19 T cell receptor beta chains from a single sample sequenced in a study of T cells after yellow fever vaccination (dated by TCRdb to about 2019). The library was made by 5' RACE. Instrument on record: Illumina HiSeq 2500. TCRdb applied fastp at Q25 and MiXCR to the public reads, then kept only in-frame beta chains. Rows are unified per CDR3 protein, each entry keeping the most common DNA and genes. For this sample the table gives approximately 340,000 distinct CDR3 sequences, of which 8.7% were detected only once. Together, the top ten hold more than 15% of the sample. Interpreted using the paper, the treatment or condition label stands for: live attenuated yellow fever vaccine strain. Sequenced material: PBMCs, taken on the day of the first yellow fever vaccination. These receptors all come from a man younger than 30 who received the YFV17D yellow fever vaccine.

In its sample, this clonotype was seen a few times. The J gene is TRBJ2-7, the V gene TRBV6-2 or TRBV6-3; 12 nucleotides agree with TRBD2. There are 16 residues in the CDR3. The germline gives CDR1 MNHEY, CDR2 SVGEGT. V lost 6 bases, J lost 4 bases, and 10 bases stayed unmatched. The CDR3, as DNA: TGTGCCAGCAGCCTTACCCTAGCGGGGGGGCCTTACGAGCAGTACGTC. It specifies CASSLTLAGGPYEQYV.

This clonotype showed up just a few times. The CDR3: CASSRYTEAFF. CDR3 bases: TGTGCCAGCAGCCGCTACACTGAAGCTTTCTTT. This chain joins TRBV12-3 or TRBV12-4 and TRBJ1-1; no definite D call. The germline V and J ends were trimmed by 6 bases and 3 bases, with 5 bases remaining between them. The CDR3 sequence is 11 residues long.

This clonotype was seen a handful of times. The rearrangement links TRBV27 to TRBJ2-5, with D possibly being TRBD1 (6 bases). V shed 4 bases and J shed 5 bases, with 20 bases lying between them. The CDR3 covers 16 residues. Germline V gene sequence: CDR1 MNHEY, CDR2 SMNVEV (reference sequence). CDR3: CASSSPNTQGQETQYF. As DNA, the CDR3 is TGTGCCAGCAGTTCCCCAAACACCCAGGGGCAGGAGACCCAGTACTTC.

The chain has TRBV28 and TRBJ2-7, with 10 bases matching TRBD2. Per the germline V gene, CDR1 is MDHEN and CDR2 is SYDVKM. CDR3 size: 14 residues. Trimming cost V 10 bases and J 6 bases; bases outside gene matches: 12. CDR3 residues: CATASAGGPSEQYV. In DNA form, the CDR3 reads TGTGCCACCGCCTCAGCGGGGGGGCCTAGCGAGCAGTACGTC.

This clonotype has more than one count but fewer than ten. The V gene is TRBV12-3 or TRBV12-4, the J gene TRBJ1-2; a possible D gene is TRBD1 (6 bases). The V end was cut by 4 bases, the J end by 8 bases, with 20 bases between. The CDR3 is 15 residues long. CDR3 sequence (DNA): TGTGCCAGCAGTTCCGCCTCGACAGGTCCATGGGGCTACACCTTC. Protein: CASSSASTGPWGYTF.

This clonotype has at least ten counts. J is TRBJ1-1 and V is TRBV29-1; 9 bases are shared with TRBD1. This CDR3 has 13 residues. J gave up 1 base and V 7 bases, and 4 bases lay outside the gene matches. CDR1 is SQVTM, CDR2 ANQGSEA, per germline. The CDR3 here is CSAADRGNTEAFF. CDR3 in DNA: TGCAGCGCCGCGGACAGGGGGAACACTGAAGCTTTCTTT. The entire variable domain, with the rest obtained from reference TRBV29-1 and TRBJ1-1, is as follows: SAVISQKPSRDICQRGTSLTIQCQVDSQVTMMFWYRQQPGQSLTLIATANQGSEATYESGFVIDKFPISRPNLTFSTLTVSNMSPEDSSIYLCSAADRGNTEAFFGQGTRLTVV.

In its sample, this clonotype was seen a few times. The chain combines TRBV29-1 with TRBJ2-7; TRBD1 matches at 10 bases. Germline V gives CDR1 SQVTM, CDR2 ANQGSEA. V shed 6 bases, J shed 5 bases, and the junction held 7 bases outside the gene matches. The CDR3 loop spans 13 amino acids. CDR3: CSVKGTGVDEQYF. The CDR3 region has the DNA TGCAGCGTCAAGGGGACAGGGGTGGACGAGCAGTACTTC.

CDR3 sequence: CASSVTSGGGAQYF. CDR3 DNA sequence: TGTGCCAGCAGTGTAACTAGCGGGGGTGGGGCGCAGTATTTT. The chain combines TRBV2 with TRBJ2-3; 11 bases line up with TRBD2. Germline lookup yields CDR1 SNHLY and CDR2 FYNNEI. The CDR3 is 14 amino acids. V lost 4 bases and J lost 10; bases outside the gene matches: 7.

This clonotype was counted between two and nine times. V and J are TRBV5-1 and TRBJ2-4, with D possibly matching TRBD1 (6 bases). The V and J ends lost 2 bases and 8 bases respectively, with 14 bases between them. There are 14 residues in the CDR3. In germline, CDR1 is SGHRS, CDR2 YFSETQ. CDR3 protein: CASSFQGQVDIQYF. Here the CDR3 DNA reads TGCGCCAGCAGCTTTCAGGGGCAAGTTGACATTCAGTACTTC.

This clonotype has a count of ten or more. CDR3 region: CASSPDLNTEAFF. The CDR3 DNA reads as TGTGCCAGCTCTCCGGACCTGAACACTGAAGCTTTCTTT. The rearrangement links TRBV18 to TRBJ1-1, with D unresolved. CDR3 length: 13 amino acids. Germline V gene lookup returns CDR1 KGHSH and CDR2 LQKENI. V lost 6 bases and J lost 0, with 8 bases in between.

The rearrangement uses TRBV24-1 and TRBJ1-2, with D maybe TRBD1 (5 bases). Trimming took 5 bases from V and 7 from J, leaving 10 bases between them. CDR1 is KGHDR and CDR2 is SFDVKD in the germline V gene. The CDR3 is 12 amino acids. CDR3 in amino acids: CATSVGDRGYTF. CDR3 DNA sequence: TGTGCCACCAGTGTAGGGGATCGTGGCTACACCTTC.

This clonotype was seen many times. The V and J genes are TRBV18 and TRBJ2-5, with 8 bases matching TRBD2. The CDR3 runs to 15 residues. Germline trimming cut 6 bases from V and 4 bases from J; bases unmatched to any gene: 10. Germline-derived CDR1 and CDR2 are KGHSH and LQKENI. CDR3 nucleotides: TGTGCCAGCTCCCCCAGGCGGGGGGATGGAGAGACCCAGTACTTC. It is translated as CASSPRRGDGETQYF. The full variable domain, its missing parts supplied by reference TRBV18 and TRBJ2-5, is NAGVMQNPRHLVRRRGQEARLRCSPMKGHSHVYWYRQLPEEGLKFMVYLQKENIIDESGMPKERFSAEFPKEGPSILRIQQVVRGDSAAYFCASSPRRGDGETQYFGPGTRLLVL.

V and J are TRBV12-5 and TRBJ2-7, with D unresolved. The CDR3 consists of 13 residues. V lost 2 bases, J lost 0 bases, and 5 bases lay in between. The germline V gene encodes CDR1 LGHNT and CDR2 FRNRAP. CDR3 in DNA: TGTGCTAGTGGTTTGCGGAGCTCCTACGAGCAGTACGTC. Protein: CASGLRSSYEQYV.

This clonotype came up many times. This chain links TRBV20-1 with TRBJ2-7; TRBD2 might be the D (5 bases). Germline-derived CDR1 and CDR2 are DFQATT and SNEGSKA (reference sequence). The CDR3 runs to 12 residues. V was clipped by 6 bases and J by 7 bases, with 16 bases between them. Here the CDR3 DNA reads TGCAGTGCGCTCGACCAGCCGGGGGAGCAGTACGTC. Its protein product is CSALDQPGEQYV.

This clonotype was detected only a few times. This sequence joins TRBV20-1 and TRBJ1-6; 8 bases agree with TRBD1. Germline CDR1 reads DFQATT; CDR2 reads SNEGSKA (reference sequence). The CDR3 loop spans 15 amino acids. The trim removed 0 bases at V and 8 bases at J, leaving 6 bases unmatched. The CDR3 region is CSARDYQGAYSPLHF. The CDR3 coding sequence is TGCAGTGCTAGAGATTATCAGGGGGCCTATTCACCCCTCCACTTT.

This clonotype was found many times. The V gene is TRBV5-1, the J gene TRBJ1-4; TRBD1 aligns across 7 bases. Germline V gives CDR1 SGHRS, CDR2 YFSETQ. V shed 4 bases, J shed 7 bases, and the junction held 16 bases outside the gene matches. This CDR3 region has 17 residues. CDR3 DNA sequence: TGCGCCAGCAGCCCCCAGGGACGAGGGGGCGCGGGTGAAAAACTGTTTTTT. Residues: CASSPQGRGGAGEKLFF.

This clonotype showed up just a few times. The chain uses TRBV7-2 and TRBJ1-2, with a possible D match to TRBD1 (6 bases). Per the germline V gene, CDR1 is SGHTA and CDR2 is FQGNSA. Deletions cut 1 base from V and 1 base from J, with 10 bases between. The CDR3 length is 15 residues. The CDR3 coding sequence is TGTGCCAGCAGCTTAGTCAACAGGGTTAACTATGGCTACACCTTC. Protein: CASSLVNRVNYGYTF.

The table lists this clonotype with a few counts. The CDR3 DNA reads TGTGCCAGCAGACGATCGGGACAGGTTTACACCGGGGAGCTGTTTTTT. Its translation is CASRRSGQVYTGELFF. The chain carries TRBV6-2 or TRBV6-3 and TRBJ2-2, with 8 bases aligning to TRBD1. Trimming at V came to 6 bases and at J to 3 bases, leaving 9 bases not matched to a gene. CDR1 is MNHEY and CDR2 is SVGEGT in the germline V gene. The length of the CDR3 is 16 residues.

The chain is built from TRBV4-1 and TRBJ2-4; D gene ambiguous. Germline CDR1 is MGHRA and CDR2 is YSYEKL. Trimming shortened V by 0 bases and J by 6 bases, and 9 bases separated the two germline ends. The CDR3 length is 14 residues. The CDR3 loop reads CASSQEPMGNIQYF. CDR3 coding DNA: TGCGCCAGCAGCCAAGAGCCCATGGGAAACATTCAGTACTTC.